A single sample gave rise to the 28 T cell receptor beta chains below, sequenced in a study of a mutant IDH1 vaccine in newly diagnosed glioma (dated by TCRdb to 2020 to 2023). The time point label, read with the paper, signifies: week 47, end of study. Every vaccine dose consisted of 300 ug of a 20-mer mutant IDH1 peptide in Montanide, administered subcutaneously together with topical imiquimod. No antigen is known for these receptors. Receptor amplification or capture employed the immunoSEQ multiplex PCR assay. TCRdb carries this immuneACCESS record with in-frame sequences only. Its versions omit some clonotypes, under half of them owing to an unresolved V gene in the studies checked, with the rest unexplained. This sample holds tens of thousands of clones; around 60% were observed only once. The ten biggest clones cover about 4.8% of the sample. Sequencing was performed on peripheral blood mononuclear cells (PBMCs), taken from a glioma patient whose treatment included an IDH1 peptide vaccine. These receptors were collected from a man between 35 and 55 years old with glioma. Some clones in this sample may be carry-over from other donors' samples.

The rearrangement uses TRBV7-9 and TRBJ1-5, with D uncertain. CDR3 length: 12 amino acids. V was pared by 2 bases and J by 6 bases, with 5 bases between. Per germline, CDR1 SEHNR and CDR2 FQNEAQ (reference sequence). CDR3 sequence: CASSLSFQPQHF. Written as DNA, the CDR3 is TGTGCCAGCAGCTTAAGCTTTCAGCCCCAGCATTTT.

The rearrangement links TRBV6-1 to TRBJ2-7, with D possibly TRBD2 on 6 matching bases. Germline values: CDR1 MNHNS, CDR2 SASEGT. V lost 2 bases and J lost 2, with 13 bases in between. This CDR3 has 15 residues. The CDR3: CASSERWRGPYEQYF. CDR3 in DNA: TGTGCCAGCAGTGAAAGGTGGAGGGGCCCCTACGAGCAGTACTTC.

The V call is TRBV5-4, the J call TRBJ1-2; D unclear. CDR1 is SGHNT, CDR2 YYREEE, per germline (reference sequence). The CDR3 is 16 residues long. The V and J ends lost 0 bases and 4 bases respectively, with 16 bases between them. Here the CDR3 reads CASSLEKWQAAYGYTF. CDR3 sequence (DNA): TGTGCCAGCAGCTTGGAGAAATGGCAGGCTGCCTATGGCTACACCTTC.

This rearrangement joins TRBV5-4 to TRBJ2-1, with D unresolved. This CDR3 has 12 residues. The V gene's germline CDR1 is SGHNT and CDR2 YYREEE (reference sequence). The V end was cut by 0 bases, the J end by 6 bases, with 4 bases between. The CDR3 coding sequence is TGTGCCAGCAGCTTGGTGAGCAATGAGCAGTTCTTC. Protein sequence: CASSLVSNEQFF.

The chain couples TRBV14 to TRBJ2-7; TRBD1 aligns across 9 bases. Germline trimming cut 7 bases from V and 6 bases from J; bases unmatched to any gene: 13. The CDR3 has 15 amino acids. Looked up from germline, CDR1 is SGHDN and CDR2 is FVKESK. The CDR3 protein is CASTPRGTGRLEQYF. DNA for the CDR3: TGTGCCAGCACCCCTAGAGGGACAGGGAGGCTCGAGCAGTACTTC.

The J gene is TRBJ1-2, the V gene TRBV6-1, with TRBD1 matching over 7 bases. This CDR3 spans 13 amino acids. Germline loops: CDR1 MNHNS, CDR2 SASEGT. J was trimmed by 5 bases and V by 6 bases; bases with no gene match: 6. The chain's CDR3 is CASRAGTDYGYTF. The CDR3 region has the DNA TGTGCCAGCAGAGCCGGGACAGATTATGGCTACACCTTC.

The V and J genes are TRBV7-9 and TRBJ2-5; the D is unclear. V gave up 5 bases and J gave up 4 bases, with 17 bases separating them. This CDR3 spans 15 amino acids. Germline CDR1 reads SEHNR; CDR2 reads FQNEAQ (reference sequence). In DNA form, the CDR3 reads TGTGCCAGCAGCATTCGGTCCGAAGGTGGAGAGACCCAGTACTTC. As protein: CASSIRSEGGETQYF.

The chain is built from TRBV7-9 and TRBJ2-3; no clear D gene. The CDR3 is made up of 14 amino acids. Trimming cost V 5 bases and J 1 base, with 10 bases left between them. In germline, CDR1 is SEHNR, CDR2 FQNEAQ (reference sequence). The CDR3 DNA reads as TGTGCCAGCAGCCCCTTCTACCGCACAGATACGCAGTATTTT. Its protein product is CASSPFYRTDTQYF.

The V gene is TRBV5-1, the J gene TRBJ1-1; a possible D gene is TRBD1 (6 bases). CDR1 and CDR2 (germline): SGHRS, YFSETQ. Trimming took 0 bases from V and 1 from J, leaving 13 bases between them. The CDR3 sequence is 16 residues long. The CDR3 spells CASSLDRGHKNTEAFF. The DNA for the CDR3 is TGCGCCAGCAGCTTGGATAGGGGACACAAGAACACTGAAGCTTTCTTT.

The chain combines TRBV2 with TRBJ1-6; the match to TRBD1 covers 8 bases. Looked up from germline, CDR1 is SNHLY and CDR2 is FYNNEI. This CDR3 is built from 15 residues. The trim removed 11 bases at V and 0 bases at J, leaving 6 bases unmatched. This CDR3 reads CAEGQARSYNSPLHF. The CDR3 DNA reads as TGTGCCGAGGGACAGGCGCGCTCCTATAATTCACCCCTCCACTTT.

This rearrangement joins TRBV9 to TRBJ2-3; D is perhaps TRBD1 (5 bases). The CDR3 sequence is 15 residues long. Trimming shortened V by 0 bases and J by 1 base, and 9 bases separated the two germline ends. CDR1 and CDR2 (germline): SGDLS, YYNGEE. CDR3 sequence (DNA): TGTGCCAGCAGCGTAGGGGGCGTTCGCACAGATACGCAGTATTTT. Its translation is CASSVGGVRTDTQYF.

The V call is TRBV6-1, the J call TRBJ1-4; D may be TRBD1 (6 bases). The CDR3 runs 14 residues. CDR1 and CDR2 from the germline V gene are MNHNS and SASEGT. V was cut by 2 bases and J by 11 bases, with 15 bases left in between. CDR3 sequence: CASSETGTTRKLFF. CDR3 nucleotide sequence: TGTGCCAGCAGTGAAACCGGGACAACCCGCAAACTGTTTTTT.

V usage is TRBV30 and J usage is TRBJ2-3; 16 nucleotides agree with TRBD2. The trim removed 2 bases at V and 6 bases at J, leaving 8 bases unmatched. From germline, CDR1 is GTSNPN and CDR2 SVGIG (reference sequence). The length of the CDR3 is 17 residues. DNA of the CDR3: TGTGCCTGGAGTCGACAGGGACTAGCGGGGGGGCGTGATACGCAGTATTTT. Translated, it gives CAWSRQGLAGGRDTQYF.

V usage is TRBV7-9 and J usage is TRBJ2-1; TRBD2 agrees at 8 bases. CDR3 length equals 17 residues. CDR1 and CDR2 (germline): SEHNR, FQNEAQ (reference sequence). V shed 2 bases, J shed 6 bases, and the junction held 12 bases outside the gene matches. Here the CDR3 reads CASSLRSSREGGNEQFF. In DNA form, the CDR3 reads TGTGCCAGCAGCTTAAGATCCTCCCGGGAGGGCGGCAATGAGCAGTTCTTC. The full variable domain, with the rest looked up from reference TRBV7-9 and TRBJ2-1, is DTGVSQNPRHKITKRGQNVTFRCDPISEHNRLYWYRQTLGQGPEFLTYFQNEAQLEKSRLLSDRFSAERPKGSFSTLEIQRTEQGDSAMYLCASSLRSSREGGNEQFFGPGTRLTVL.

This clone was detected a few times. The CDR3 protein is CASSSWQVDSPLHF. The DNA for the CDR3 is TGTGCCAGCAGCTCCTGGCAGGTGGATTCACCCCTCCACTTT. The V call is TRBV11-2, the J call TRBJ1-6; no firm D call. Germline V gives CDR1 SGHAT, CDR2 FQNNGV. Trimming removed 4 bases at V and 8 bases at J, with 12 bases between. The CDR3 has 14 amino acids.

The J gene is TRBJ1-5, the V gene TRBV30; 7 nucleotides line up with TRBD1. The CDR3 is 13 amino acids. Trimming took 2 bases from V and 8 from J; bases not matched to a gene: 6. CDR1 and CDR2 from the germline V gene are GTSNPN and SVGIG (reference sequence). The CDR3 DNA sequence: TGTGCCTGGAGTTTTCCGCAGGGGGAGCCCCAGCATTTT. It codes for CAWSFPQGEPQHF.

V usage is TRBV11-2 and J usage is TRBJ1-5; 7 positions match TRBD1. V gave up 5 bases and J gave up 7 bases; unmatched junction bases: 5. Germline CDR1 is SGHAT and CDR2 is FQNNGV. The length of the CDR3 is 13 residues. This CDR3 reads CASSQQGSQPQHF. The CDR3 nucleotides are TGTGCCAGCAGCCAACAGGGGTCGCAGCCCCAGCATTTT.

This clone was picked up a small number of times. The chain has TRBV7-6 and TRBJ2-7; TRBD1 agrees at 7 bases. From germline, CDR1 is SGHVS and CDR2 FNYEAQ. The CDR3 sequence is 15 residues long. V shed 5 bases and J 2 bases; nucleotides not matched to a gene: 9. CDR3 DNA sequence: TGTGCCAGCAGCCCCCAGGGGGAAAGGACCTACGAGCAGTACTTC. It is translated as CASSPQGERTYEQYF.

The chain is built from TRBV6-5 and TRBJ1-2, with a possible D match to TRBD1 (5 bases). The CDR3 extends over 16 amino acids. Germline CDR1 reads MNHEY; CDR2 reads SVGAGI. Trimming pared 0 bases from V and 0 bases from J, leaving 11 bases between. The DNA for the CDR3 is TGTGCCAGCAGTTACTCCGCATCCAGGGCTAACTATGGCTACACCTTC. Protein: CASSYSASRANYGYTF.

V usage is TRBV5-4 and J usage is TRBJ2-6; 7 nucleotides match TRBD1. This CDR3 region has 17 residues. Germline V gives CDR1 SGHNT, CDR2 YYREEE (reference sequence). The ends lost 4 bases at V and 2 bases at J; junction bases unmatched: 9. The CDR3 spells CASSPGQPGAGANVLTF. DNA for the CDR3: TGTGCCAGCAGCCCGGGACAGCCCGGGGCTGGGGCCAACGTCCTGACTTTC.

In this sample, this clone turned up a few times. V is TRBV4-1 and J is TRBJ1-1; D not certain. The germline V and J ends were trimmed by 1 base and 8 bases, with 17 bases remaining between them. Germline V gene lookup returns CDR1 MGHRA and CDR2 YSYEKL. The CDR3 is 15 amino acids. CDR3: CASSQASSVKVEAFF. The CDR3 DNA is TGCGCCAGCAGCCAAGCATCGTCGGTTAAAGTAGAAGCTTTCTTT.

The gene calls are TRBV7-9 and TRBJ1-6; tentative D call: TRBD1 (6 bases). V dropped 5 bases and J dropped 8 bases, with 19 bases sitting between them. There are 16 residues in the CDR3. Germline lookup yields CDR1 SEHNR and CDR2 FQNEAQ (reference sequence). Written as DNA, the CDR3 is TGTGCCAGCAGCCCCCGTGGAGGGGGTGCTTATTCACCCCTCCACTTT. Translated: CASSPRGGGAYSPLHF.

This clone was picked up a small number of times. This chain connects TRBV4-1 to TRBJ1-5; D possibly corresponds to TRBD1 (5 bases). The V gene's germline CDR1 is MGHRA and CDR2 YSYEKL. Trimming pared 0 bases from V and 6 bases from J, leaving 15 bases between. The length of the CDR3 is 16 residues. The chain's CDR3 is CASSQDPGIRPQPQHF. CDR3 sequence (DNA): TGCGCCAGCAGCCAAGATCCAGGGATTCGCCCTCAGCCCCAGCATTTT.

This sequence joins TRBV29-1 and TRBJ2-7; 10 bases agree with TRBD1. Germline V gene lookup returns CDR1 SQVTM and CDR2 ANQGSEA. After removal of 5 bases from V and 10 bases from J, the junction contained 8 bases not matched to a gene. This CDR3 region has 12 residues. CDR3 loop: CSVSGTGAFQYF. The DNA for the CDR3 is TGCAGCGTTTCCGGGACAGGGGCGTTCCAGTACTTC.

This clone has just a few counts. The chain couples TRBV4-1 to TRBJ1-2; 8 bases are a match to TRBD1. The CDR3 sequence is 15 residues long. Germline assignment: CDR1 MGHRA and CDR2 YSYEKL. J gave up 4 bases and V 1 base, and 5 bases lay outside the gene matches. The CDR3 spells CASSQGAGGFYGYTF. CDR3 DNA sequence: TGCGCCAGCAGCCAAGGGGCAGGGGGCTTCTATGGCTACACCTTC.

The CDR3 sequence is CASSLVTGATGELFF. In DNA, the CDR3 is TGCGCCAGCAGCTTGGTAACAGGGGCCACCGGGGAGCTGTTTTTT. This chain links TRBV5-1 with TRBJ2-2; 7 positions agree with TRBD1. With V trimmed by 0 bases and J by 4 bases, 3 bases remained unmatched. The CDR3 totals 15 residues. Per germline, CDR1 SGHRS and CDR2 YFSETQ.

The chain combines TRBV6-1 with TRBJ1-4, with D perhaps TRBD1 (6 bases). The CDR3 contains 14 residues. V dropped 10 bases and J dropped 1 base, with 13 bases sitting between them. CDR1 MNHNS and CDR2 SASEGT come from the germline V gene. In nucleotides, the CDR3 is TGTGCCACCACAGGGCTTAGAACTAATGAAAAACTGTTTTTT. This translates into CATTGLRTNEKLFF.

This chain joins TRBV6-5 and TRBJ1-3; possible D gene TRBD1, 6 bases. Germline assignment: CDR1 MNHEY and CDR2 SVGAGI. The CDR3 loop spans 14 amino acids. Trimming pared 6 bases from V and 0 bases from J, leaving 9 bases between. The CDR3: CASRRDNSGNTIYF. CDR3 coding DNA: TGTGCCAGCAGACGGGACAACTCTGGAAACACCATATATTTT.